A single TCR beta chain is shown here with its context. The antigen remains undetermined. This specimen comes from a study of T cell responses to AZD1222 COVID-19 vaccine. As for the study in general: The study pooled second doses at about 4 or about 12 weeks.

Whole-study results and caveats: CD4 TCRs associated with vaccination spanned spike, dominating at 160-218 and 743-854. Unmutated variant regions reportedly attract nearly half of all spike-specific TCRs. Spike-specific TCR breadth and depth were elevated following two AZD1222 doses.

The assay was immunoSEQ multiplex PCR, and TCRdb's table has in-frame clones only and misses some. Among roughly 120,000 clones, roughly 90% were seen once, and the ten largest hold 11% to 15%. The ends were cut back, 2 bases at V and 2 bases at J, with 12 bases in the middle. Germline V lookup: CDR1 LGHNA, CDR2 YSLEER. The CDR3 sequence is 16 residues long. This specimen consisted of peripheral blood, obtained on day 0 of AZD1222 vaccination. The genes are TRBV4-3 and TRBJ2-2; TRBD1 might be the D (6 bases). This TCR was sampled from an adult in good health. CDR3 coding DNA: TGCGCCAGCAGCCAATTGGGGACAATAAACACCGGGGAGCTGTTTTTT. Residues: CASSQLGTINTGELFF.